These 21 T cell receptor beta chains came from one sample sequenced in a study of cytomegalovirus exposure and HLA in healthy donors. Use of 60 Vbeta and 13 Jbeta primers characterized the PCR. Profiled with immunoSEQ multiplex PCR; TCRdb holds only in-frame clones, not every one. There are 85,000 to 130,000 clones in the sample; roughly 82% occur only once, and 1.6% lies in the top ten. The sample comprised PBMCs. Receptor source: a man aged 45-65 years in good health and CMV-seronegative.

This chain uses TRBV5-6 with TRBJ1-5; 12 bases fit TRBD1. The CDR3 covers 19 residues. Germline CDR1 is SGHDT and CDR2 is YYEEEE. J lost 1 base, V lost 5 bases, and 13 bases had no gene match. In nucleotides, the CDR3 is TGTGCCAGCAGTCGTAGGTTAGGGACAGGGGGCGTAAGCAATCAGCCCCAGCATTTT. Its protein is CASSRRLGTGGVSNQPQHF.

The V and J genes are TRBV7-2 and TRBJ2-4, with 7 bases aligning to TRBD1. This CDR3 has 15 amino acids. Trimming removed 6 bases from V and 8 bases from J; junction bases left unmatched: 13. Germline-derived CDR1 and CDR2 are SGHTA and FQGNSA. Here the CDR3 DNA reads TGTGCCAGCAGACCCCATATGACAGGGCTAGACATTCAGTACTTC. This codes for CASRPHMTGLDIQYF.

The chain carries TRBV2 and TRBJ2-7, with TRBD2 matching over 7 bases. Germline V gives CDR1 SNHLY, CDR2 FYNNEI. V gave up 7 bases and J gave up 3 bases; unmatched junction bases: 6. The CDR3 covers 13 residues. The CDR3 is CASTPGLLYEQYV. The CDR3 nucleotides are TGTGCCAGCACCCCGGGACTACTCTACGAGCAGTACGTC.

This clone was seen a single time. V is TRBV9 and J is TRBJ2-4; 7 bases map to TRBD1. The CDR3 covers 15 residues. Germline assignment: CDR1 SGDLS and CDR2 YYNGEE. Trimming removed 0 bases from V and 9 bases from J; junction bases left unmatched: 9. The CDR3 region has the DNA TGTGCCAGCAGCGTAGCAGGGACAGCCGGAGGCATTCAGTACTTC. It translates to CASSVAGTAGGIQYF.

The sample holds one count of this clone. This sequence joins TRBV7-2 and TRBJ1-1, with D possibly matching TRBD1 (6 bases). V lost 5 bases and J lost 1, with 17 bases in between. Per the germline V gene, CDR1 is SGHTA and CDR2 is FQGNSA. The CDR3 is 16 amino acids. The CDR3 coding sequence is TGTGCCAGCAGCCCCCAGATGGGACAAACGAACACTGAAGCTTTCTTT. Its protein is CASSPQMGQTNTEAFF.

The chain couples TRBV7-9 to TRBJ2-5; D gene unclear. The V gene lost 3 bases and the J gene lost 2 bases, with 10 bases spanning the gap. The germline V gene encodes CDR1 SEHNR and CDR2 FQNEAQ (reference sequence). The CDR3 extends over 14 amino acids. CDR3 in amino acids: CASSFLTSQETQYF. The CDR3 DNA reads as TGTGCCAGCAGCTTCCTGACATCTCAAGAGACCCAGTACTTC. Full variable domain (missing parts from reference TRBV7-9 and TRBJ2-5): DTGVSQNPRHKITKRGQNVTFRCDPISEHNRLYWYRQTLGQGPEFLTYFQNEAQLEKSRLLSDRFSAERPKGSFSTLEIQRTEQGDSAMYLCASSFLTSQETQYFGPGTRLLVL.

The chain joins TRBV7-8 to TRBJ1-1; D remains ambiguous. V lost 1 base and J 7 bases, leaving 7 bases between the germline ends. CDR3 size: 12 residues. The germline V gene encodes CDR1 SGHVS and CDR2 FQNEAQ. CDR3 DNA: TGTGCCAGCAGCTTAGGAGCAGGTGAAGCTTTCTTT. Encoded protein: CASSLGAGEAFF.

Turning to this clone: Distinct nucleotide sequences in the sample also encode this CDR3. V usage is TRBV25-1 and J usage is TRBJ1-1; TRBD1 matches 8 bases. The CDR3 consists of 14 residues. CDR1 and CDR2 (germline): MGHDK, SYGVNS. The V segment lost 4 bases and the J segment 1 base; nucleotides outside the gene matches: 2. The CDR3 region has the DNA TGTGCCAGCAGTGCTCAGGGGGCGAACACTGAAGCTTTCTTT. This sequence encodes CASSAQGANTEAFF.

The chain carries TRBV7-2 and TRBJ2-5, with TRBD2 identical over 7 bases. The V gene end was trimmed by 3 bases and the J gene end by 2 bases; junction bases not matched to a gene: 3. Looked up from germline, CDR1 is SGHTA and CDR2 is FQGNSA. This CDR3 has 14 amino acids. The DNA for the CDR3 is TGTGCCAGCAGCTTTTTGCGGGGGCAAGAGACCCAGTACTTC. Protein: CASSFLRGQETQYF.

This chain links TRBV5-6 with TRBJ1-3; TRBD1 matches at 7 bases. The CDR3 runs 17 residues. Germline loops: CDR1 SGHDT, CDR2 YYEEEE. J gave up 0 bases and V 2 bases, and 8 bases lay outside the gene matches. The CDR3 region is CASSLLPGQFSGNTIYF. CDR3 sequence (DNA): TGTGCCAGCAGCTTATTACCGGGACAGTTCTCTGGAAACACCATATATTTT.

The rearrangement uses TRBV27 and TRBJ1-1; the match to TRBD1 covers 7 bases. Germline-derived CDR1 and CDR2 are MNHEY and SMNVEV (reference sequence). CDR3 length: 12 residues. After removal of 6 bases from V and 4 bases from J, the junction contained 2 bases not matched to a gene. CDR3 coding DNA: TGTGCCAGCAGCAGGACAGGCACTGAAGCTTTCTTT. It specifies CASSRTGTEAFF.

This clone was seen more than once but under ten times. The chain links TRBV5-1 to TRBJ1-1; D call uncertain. Germline lookup yields CDR1 SGHRS and CDR2 YFSETQ. Trimming cost V 5 bases and J 1 base, with 12 bases left between them. The CDR3 runs 14 residues. CDR3 sequence reads: CASRYEVANTEAFF. For the CDR3, the DNA is TGCGCCAGCAGGTATGAAGTAGCGAACACTGAAGCTTTCTTT.

The CDR3 nucleotides are TGTGCCAGCAGCCCCCGAGGAGGACTAGGCCAAGAGACCCAGTACTTC. It codes for CASSPRGGLGQETQYF. V usage is TRBV4-2 and J usage is TRBJ2-5, with 7 bases aligning to TRBD2. The CDR3 runs to 16 residues. V shed 4 bases, J shed 1 base, and the junction held 9 bases outside the gene matches. CDR1 is LGHNA, CDR2 YNFKEQ, per germline.

The gene calls are TRBV19 and TRBJ2-7; TRBD1 is a possible D gene (5 bases). The CDR3 length is 15 residues. Per the germline V gene, CDR1 is LNHDA and CDR2 is SQIVND (reference sequence). Trimming removed 3 bases from V and 2 bases from J, with 14 bases in between. The CDR3 nucleotides are TGTGCCAGTAGTATCGGACAAGCCCTCACCTACGAGCAGTACTTC. As protein: CASSIGQALTYEQYF.

The chain has TRBV15 and TRBJ1-5; TRBD1 is a possible D gene (5 bases). V was cut by 9 bases and J by 4 bases, with 13 bases left in between. The CDR3 is 13 amino acids. The germline V gene encodes CDR1 LNHNV and CDR2 YYDKDF (reference sequence). CDR3 sequence: CATGYRKNQPQHF. In DNA form, the CDR3 reads TGTGCCACTGGGTACAGGAAGAATCAGCCCCAGCATTTT.

The CDR3 is CASSQGGAGGGAQPQHF. CDR3 DNA: TGTGCCAGCAGCCAAGGGGGGGCTGGAGGGGGAGCTCAGCCCCAGCATTTT. V usage is TRBV7-2 and J usage is TRBJ1-5; possible D gene TRBD1, 6 bases. Germline V gene data show CDR1 as SGHTA and CDR2 as FQGNSA. The CDR3 covers 17 residues. The ends were cut back, 5 bases at V and 6 bases at J, with 23 bases in the middle.

This chain joins TRBV5-1 and TRBJ1-5; 8 nucleotides match TRBD1. This CDR3 has 13 residues. Germline values: CDR1 SGHRS, CDR2 YFSETQ. The V and J ends lost 5 bases and 6 bases, in that order; junction bases with no gene match: 4. As DNA, the CDR3 is TGCGCCAGCAGACCAGGACAGGGTCAGCCCCAGCATTTT. This encodes CASRPGQGQPQHF.

The chain carries TRBV9 and TRBJ2-1; tentatively, D is TRBD1 (5 bases). With 0 bases removed from V and 2 bases from J, the gap between germline ends came to 9 bases. The CDR3 has 15 residues. Germline V CDR1 and CDR2: SGDLS, YYNGEE. The CDR3 DNA is TGTGCCAGCAGCGTAGATTCAGGGACCTACAATGAGCAGTTCTTC. It codes for CASSVDSGTYNEQFF.

J is TRBJ2-5 and V is TRBV7-6; TRBD2 aligns across 7 bases. J lost 7 bases, V lost 5 bases, and 13 bases had no gene match. CDR3 size: 15 residues. Germline V gene sequence: CDR1 SGHVS, CDR2 FNYEAQ. This chain's CDR3 is CASSPSGMREGTQYF. CDR3 sequence (DNA): TGTGCCAGCAGCCCCAGCGGGATGCGGGAAGGGACCCAGTACTTC.

V is TRBV6-5 and J is TRBJ2-2, with TRBD1 as a possible D gene (6 bases). V dropped 7 bases and J dropped 4 bases, with 16 bases sitting between them. The CDR3 consists of 15 residues. The germline V gene has CDR1 MNHEY and CDR2 SVGAGI. The CDR3 sequence is CASNRVPEATGELFF. The DNA of the CDR3 is TGTGCCAGCAACAGGGTACCCGAGGCCACCGGGGAGCTGTTTTTT.

This clone is a singleton in its sample. The chain uses TRBV30 and TRBJ2-5; D is perhaps TRBD1 (6 bases). This CDR3 comprises 12 residues. V lost 7 bases and J lost 4, with 13 bases in between. CDR1 GTSNPN and CDR2 SVGIG come from the germline V gene (reference sequence). CDR3 nucleotide sequence: TGTGCCTTTGAACAGGGTCCAGAGACCCAGTACTTC. Its protein is CAFEQGPETQYF.